One and the same sample provided the 27 T cell receptor beta chains below, sequenced in a study of human T cells and chemical hapten exposure. Regarding time point: patch test 1, 2 weeks after DPC sensitization. Treatment given: therapeutic diphenylcyclopropenone sensitization with weekly scalp DPC. TCRdb independently ran MiXCR on the RACE reads; one entry per CDR3 protein. Seen here are fewer than 400,000 distinct CDR3 sequences, approximately 6.3% observed once, and the top ten hold about 8%. This specimen consisted of whole blood, obtained in connection with sensitization to the hapten diphenylcyclopropenone (DPC). The receptors derive from a woman between 18 and 30 years old with alopecia areata. Some clones in this sample may be carry-over from other donors' samples.

In this sample, this clonotype turned up a few times. The V and J genes are TRBV20-1 and TRBJ1-2; tentatively, D is TRBD1 (5 bases). V was trimmed by 2 bases and J by 4 bases, leaving 8 bases between them. The CDR3 runs 12 residues. Germline values: CDR1 DFQATT, CDR2 SNEGSKA (reference sequence). The CDR3 loop reads CSARSTVYGYTF. The CDR3 DNA sequence: TGCAGTGCTAGATCGACAGTCTATGGCTACACCTTC.

This clonotype was picked up many times. V and J are TRBV4-1 and TRBJ1-4, with TRBD1 as a possible D gene (5 bases). V was trimmed by 3 bases and J by 7 bases, leaving 15 bases between them. The length of the CDR3 is 15 residues. Germline V gene lookup returns CDR1 MGHRA and CDR2 YSYEKL. As DNA, the CDR3 is TGCGCCAGCAGCCAGGTTCAGGGTTTCGGTGAAAAACTGTTTTTT. Translation gives CASSQVQGFGEKLFF.

This clonotype has only a few counts. The chain employs TRBV18 and TRBJ1-5; unclear D gene. The V end lost 3 bases, the J end lost 5 bases, and 8 bases lay between the germline ends. Germline loops: CDR1 KGHSH, CDR2 LQKENI. This CDR3 is 13 amino acids long. The CDR3 sequence: CASSPYGDQPQHF. The CDR3, as DNA: TGTGCCAGCTCACCTTACGGGGATCAGCCCCAGCATTTT.

V and J are TRBV7-2 and TRBJ1-4; 8 bases agree with TRBD1. Trimming took 5 bases from V and 8 from J; bases not matched to a gene: 10. CDR1 and CDR2 from the germline V gene are SGHTA and FQGNSA. This CDR3 has 15 amino acids. CDR3 bases: TGTGCCAGCAGCAAGATCAGGGGGCTAGAGGAAAAACTGTTTTTT. Residues: CASSKIRGLEEKLFF. Drawing the rest from reference TRBV7-2 and TRBJ1-4, the complete variable domain is GAGVSQSPSNKVTEKGKDVELRCDPISGHTALYWYRQSLGQGLEFLIYFQGNSAPDKSGLPSDRFSAERTGGSVSTLTIQRTQQEDSAVYLCASSKIRGLEEKLFFGSGTQLSVL.

Note on this clonotype: This may arise from a read error, as a much more abundant clone is one base away. This chain connects TRBV2 to TRBJ2-1; a weak D match, TRBD2 (5 bases). Germline V gene data show CDR1 as SNHLY and CDR2 as FYNNEI. Trimming removed 1 base at V and 10 bases at J, with 11 bases between. The length of the CDR3 is 13 residues. CDR3 DNA sequence: TGTGCCAGCAGTGAAGAGACGGGGATCGAGCAGTTCTTC. This codes for CASSEETGIEQFF.

J is TRBJ2-5 and V is TRBV20-1; tentatively, D is TRBD1 (5 bases). CDR3 length equals 12 residues. Germline loops: CDR1 DFQATT, CDR2 SNEGSKA (reference sequence). The ends were cut back, 6 bases at V and 3 bases at J, with 11 bases in the middle. CDR3 residues: CSAGQREETQYF. CDR3 DNA sequence: TGCAGTGCCGGACAAAGAGAAGAGACCCAGTACTTC.

This clonotype came up many times. The chain joins TRBV12-3 or TRBV12-4 to TRBJ2-5, with D tentatively TRBD1 (6 bases). Trimming left V 6 bases short and J 3 bases short, with 8 bases between. The CDR3 contains 12 residues. CDR3 nucleotides: TGTGCCAGCAGGAGGACAGAAGAGACCCAGTACTTC. Its translation: CASRRTEETQYF.

The chain joins TRBV6-2 or TRBV6-3 to TRBJ1-2, with no clear D. This CDR3 is built from 12 residues. Trimming took off 4 bases at V and 2 bases at J, with 5 bases between the two ends. Germline V lookup: CDR1 MNHEY, CDR2 SVGEGT. In DNA, the CDR3 is TGTGCCAGCAGTTGGTCCAACTATGGCTACACCTTC. Residues: CASSWSNYGYTF.

The chain joins TRBV6-2 or TRBV6-3 to TRBJ1-1, with D unclear. This CDR3 region has 13 residues. Trimming shortened V by 6 bases and J by 1 base, and 9 bases separated the two germline ends. Germline V gives CDR1 MNHEY, CDR2 SVGEGT. This CDR3 reads CASSQTPNTEAFF. The CDR3 DNA is TGTGCCAGCAGCCAGACACCGAACACTGAAGCTTTCTTT.

The chain joins TRBV4-2 to TRBJ2-1, with TRBD2 matching over 10 bases. J lost 8 bases, V lost 4 bases, and 8 bases had no gene match. Germline-derived CDR1 and CDR2 are LGHNA and YNFKEQ. This CDR3 has 15 residues. This CDR3 is CASSPSGSWGDEQFF. The CDR3 nucleotides are TGTGCCAGCAGCCCTAGCGGGAGTTGGGGCGATGAGCAGTTCTTC.

The chain is built from TRBV6-2 or TRBV6-3 and TRBJ2-1, with TRBD2 matching 7 bases. The CDR3 extends over 15 amino acids. Germline CDR1 is MNHEY and CDR2 is SVGEGT. Trimming at V came to 6 bases and at J to 6 bases, leaving 11 bases not matched to a gene. The CDR3 DNA follows: TGTGCCAGCAGCCCCCTGGGACTACGGATCAATGAGCAGTTCTTC. Translating gives CASSPLGLRINEQFF.

The rearrangement uses TRBV6-2 or TRBV6-3 and TRBJ1-6, with D possibly TRBD1 on 6 matching bases. The V end lost 4 bases, the J end lost 14 bases, and 18 bases lay between the germline ends. This CDR3 is built from 14 residues. Germline CDR1 is MNHEY and CDR2 is SVGEGT. CDR3 amino acids: CASSFQGWPRSLHF. The CDR3 nucleotides read TGTGCCAGCAGTTTCCAGGGGTGGCCGCGATCCCTCCACTTT.

CDR3 loop: CASSFTGIGYTEAFF. In nucleotides, the CDR3 is TGTGCCAGCAGTTTCACAGGGATCGGGTACACTGAAGCTTTCTTT. The chain joins TRBV13 to TRBJ1-1; the D gene is possibly TRBD1 (6 bases). Trimming removed 6 bases at V and 3 bases at J, with 17 bases between. This CDR3 is 15 amino acids long. The germline gives CDR1 PRHDT, CDR2 FYEKMQ (reference sequence).

This sequence joins TRBV10-3 and TRBJ2-5; the D gene is possibly TRBD2 (6 bases). Between the trimmed V and J ends, which lost 8 bases and 1 base, there was a span of 17 bases. The CDR3 consists of 15 residues. Germline values: CDR1 ENHRY, CDR2 SYGVKD. DNA of the CDR3: TGTGCCATCCGCGGGGAGTCTAGCGTCCAAGAGACCCAGTACTTC. Protein product: CAIRGESSVQETQYF.

This clonotype was recorded at least ten times. The J gene is TRBJ2-7, the V gene TRBV6-5; possible D gene TRBD2, 6 bases. Germline CDR1 and CDR2: MNHEY and SVGAGI. The CDR3 consists of 15 residues. Trimming removed 0 bases at V and 1 base at J, with 10 bases between. The CDR3, as DNA: TGTGCCAGCAGTTACTCGAGGAGGGTTTCCTACGAGCAGTACTTC. This gives the protein CASSYSRRVSYEQYF.

This clonotype was picked up a small number of times. The chain recombines TRBV12-3 or TRBV12-4 with TRBJ1-6; 7 bases fit TRBD1. V shed 5 bases and J 8 bases; nucleotides not matched to a gene: 6. The CDR3 totals 14 residues. CDR3: CASSAGQVHSPLHF. The CDR3 DNA sequence: TGTGCCAGCAGTGCAGGACAGGTCCATTCACCCCTCCACTTT.

The J gene is TRBJ2-7, the V gene TRBV5-6; no reliable D call. The V gene's germline CDR1 is SGHDT and CDR2 YYEEEE. This CDR3 comprises 14 residues. V lost 1 base, J lost 0 bases, and 8 bases lay in between. CDR3 in amino acids: CASSLWAYSYEQYF. The CDR3 coding sequence is TGTGCCAGCAGCTTGTGGGCCTACTCCTACGAGCAGTACTTC.

This clonotype was seen repeatedly, ten times or more. The V and J genes are TRBV10-3 and TRBJ2-3; 8 bases line up with TRBD2. Germline-derived CDR1 and CDR2 are ENHRY and SYGVKD. This CDR3 contains 16 residues. V was clipped by 5 bases and J by 0 bases; unmatched bases: 7. CDR3 region: CAISREGLTSTDTQYF. CDR3 coding DNA: TGTGCCATCAGTCGGGAGGGTCTGACTAGCACAGATACGCAGTATTTT.

The chain carries TRBV4-1 and TRBJ2-2; TRBD2 matches 8 bases. The CDR3 totals 19 residues. The trim removed 1 base at V and 2 bases at J, leaving 12 bases unmatched. From germline, CDR1 is MGHRA and CDR2 YSYEKL. The CDR3 nucleotides are TGCGCCAGCAGCCAAGTCGCGGGGGGAGTCTTTCGAAACACCGGGGAGCTGTTTTTT. Protein sequence: CASSQVAGGVFRNTGELFF.

This clonotype was observed a few times. The J gene is TRBJ2-2, the V gene TRBV9; 9 bases are shared with TRBD1. The CDR3 sequence is 16 residues long. After removal of 6 bases from V and 1 base from J, the junction contained 7 bases not matched to a gene. Germline CDR1 and CDR2: SGDLS and YYNGEE. The chain's CDR3 is CASTTGGGENTGELFF. The CDR3 region has the DNA TGTGCCAGCACCACAGGGGGCGGGGAGAACACCGGGGAGCTGTTTTTT.

The chain is built from TRBV18 and TRBJ2-7; 8 bases agree with TRBD2. This CDR3 has 15 amino acids. The V gene end was trimmed by 1 base and the J gene end by 3 bases; junction bases not matched to a gene: 5. Germline V gene lookup returns CDR1 KGHSH and CDR2 LQKENI. The CDR3 DNA sequence: TGTGCCAGCTCACCACAGGGTGCGGGGGGCTACGAGCAGTACTTC. Protein sequence: CASSPQGAGGYEQYF.

A word on this clonotype: This may be a read error, as it is one base from a much larger clone. The chain couples TRBV18 to TRBJ2-5; D is uncertain. The CDR3 spans 14 residues. V was pared by 4 bases and J by 0 bases, with 9 bases between. Germline CDR1 reads KGHSH; CDR2 reads LQKENI. The CDR3 spells CASSLPNDQETQYF. DNA of the CDR3: TGTGCCAGCTCACTACCTAACGACCAAGAGACCCAGTACTTC.

This clonotype was seen a handful of times. The chain couples TRBV25-1 to TRBJ2-7; tentatively, D is TRBD1 or TRBD2 (6 bases each). The germline CDR1 and CDR2 sequences are MGHDK and SYGVNS. The CDR3 is 15 residues long. V lost 5 bases, J lost 1 base, and 15 bases lay in between. The CDR3 protein is CASSQGGTASYEQYF. CDR3 in DNA: TGTGCCAGCAGTCAAGGGGGGACCGCATCCTACGAGCAGTACTTC.

The rearrangement joins TRBV6-2 or TRBV6-3 to TRBJ1-2; possible D gene TRBD1, 6 bases. The germline CDR1 and CDR2 sequences are MNHEY and SVGEGT. CDR3 length equals 11 residues. V dropped 5 bases and J dropped 9 bases, with 10 bases sitting between them. CDR3 residues: CASSQGTSYTF. CDR3 nucleotide sequence: TGTGCCAGCAGTCAGGGGACCAGCTACACCTTC.

This clonotype was observed many times. V and J are TRBV11-2 and TRBJ2-7; 10 bases fit TRBD2. Germline CDR1 reads SGHAT; CDR2 reads FQNNGV. The CDR3 consists of 16 residues. V lost 4 bases to trimming and J lost 0 bases; unmatched junction nucleotides: 6. For the CDR3, the DNA is TGTGCCAGCAGCTCCTACCCTAGCGGGGGCTCCTACGAGCAGTACTTC. This encodes CASSSYPSGGSYEQYF.

In its sample, this clonotype was seen many times. The chain combines TRBV3-1 with TRBJ2-7; possibly TRBD1 for D (6 bases). Trimming took off 4 bases at V and 0 bases at J, with 13 bases between the two ends. Germline V gene lookup returns CDR1 LGHDT and CDR2 YNNKEL (reference sequence). The CDR3 is made up of 15 amino acids. The CDR3, as DNA: TGTGCCAGCAGCCGAACAGGGAGCCCCTCCTACGAGCAGTACTTC. This translates into CASSRTGSPSYEQYF.

This clonotype was counted a few times. The chain joins TRBV7-2 to TRBJ2-2, with D maybe TRBD2 (6 bases). Trimming removed 6 bases at V and 0 bases at J, with 11 bases between. Per germline, CDR1 SGHTA and CDR2 FQGNSA. The CDR3 sequence is 15 residues long. CDR3 residues: CASRMGLPNTGELFF. The CDR3 DNA is TGTGCCAGCAGGATGGGACTGCCGAACACCGGGGAGCTGTTTTTT.